This TCR beta chain was recovered during a study of blood T cell repertoires in COVID-19. Background on the study: PBMCs, B-cell-depleted T cells, or T cells were the source of the cDNA or gDNA that made up the material.

Enrolled through a virtual design, the participants were between roughly 18 and 100 years of age and came from around 25 US areas. Membership in each cohort depended on participant-reported clinical history. As handled by the study authors: Estimates of nucleated cell counts were drawn from the amplification of reference gene primers. The assay was immunoSEQ multiplex PCR, and TCRdb's table has in-frame clones only and misses some. V, J and clone size are those of that table, while D and trimming were read from the DNA. The profile covers 220,000 or so clones, with 82% appearing a single time and around 3.4% taken by the ten largest. The material sequenced was PBMCs or T cells enriched from blood (not recorded which). The TCR sequence derives from a woman aged 55-69 years who had recovered from COVID-19.

The DNA for the CDR3 is TGTGCCAGCAGCTTAATGAATGGGGGGGCCTATGGCTACACCTTC. Encoded protein: CASSLMNGGAYGYTF. The chain is built from TRBV7-2 and TRBJ1-2, with D perhaps matching TRBD1 (6 bases). In germline, CDR1 is SGHTA, CDR2 FQGNSA. The CDR3 sequence is 15 residues long. Deletions cut 2 bases from V and 4 bases from J, with 14 bases between.